What follows are 30 T cell receptor beta chains derived from one specimen sequenced in a study of regulatory T cells in long-lasting Graves disease (dated by TCRdb to about 2021). The sample's time point, from its label and the paper: newly diagnosed GD, antithyroid drugs for less than 3 months. For both TCR sequencing and RNA sequencing, RNA was extracted from PBMCs using TRIzol. The library was made by multiplex PCR. Sequencing used an Illumina HiSeq 4000. TCR beta libraries were built with iRepertoire HTBI primers and Arm-PCR amplification of CDR3 regions. The public reads were run again by TCRdb, first through fastp at Q25 and then through MiXCR, and only productive beta chains were kept. Every distinct CDR3 protein forms one entry, paired with its most common genes and DNA. This sample holds hundreds of thousands of distinct CDR3 sequences; roughly 16% were observed only once. The ten largest clones represent around 25% of the sample.

This same sample was also part of a study on T cells in Graves' hyperthyroidism and ophthalmopathy.

This sample comprised peripheral blood mononuclear cells (PBMCs), obtained at new diagnosis, from a patient treated with antithyroid drugs. The receptors originated from a woman aged 35 to 60 with Graves disease. Donor details come from another sample of the same person, matched by shared clones.

This clonotype has a count of ten or more. V usage is TRBV3-1 and J usage is TRBJ2-3; 7 bases map to TRBD2. The germline V gene has CDR1 LGHDT and CDR2 YNNKEL (reference sequence). Trimming removed 1 base from V and 1 base from J; junction bases left unmatched: 2. The CDR3 runs 15 residues. CDR3 sequence reads: CASSQGTSGTDTQYF. DNA of the CDR3: TGTGCCAGCAGCCAAGGAACTAGCGGCACAGATACGCAGTATTTT.

This clonotype occurred many times. The chain employs TRBV9 and TRBJ1-1; D gene unclear. Per the germline V gene, CDR1 is SGDLS and CDR2 is YYNGEE. CDR3 size: 14 residues. V lost 1 base and J lost 0, with 7 bases in between. In nucleotides, the CDR3 is TGTGCCAGCAGCGTATCACCGGTGAACACTGAAGCTTTCTTT. The encoded protein is CASSVSPVNTEAFF.

This clonotype has ten or more counts. J is TRBJ2-7 and V is TRBV2; TRBD2 is a possible D gene (5 bases). The length of the CDR3 is 14 residues. V lost 4 bases, J lost 0 bases, and 10 bases lay in between. The germline gives CDR1 SNHLY, CDR2 FYNNEI. The CDR3 region has the DNA TGTGCCAGCAGTGGAGGGTACAGCTCCTACGAGCAGTACTTC. Its translation is CASSGGYSSYEQYF.

The rearrangement links TRBV28 to TRBJ1-2; D unclear. In germline, CDR1 is MDHEN, CDR2 SYDVKM. The CDR3 is made up of 14 amino acids. Trimming stripped 3 bases from V and 4 bases from J, with 12 bases between. The CDR3 sequence is CASSFSAIIYGYTF. CDR3 DNA sequence: TGTGCCAGCAGTTTTAGCGCAATAATCTATGGCTACACCTTC.

This clonotype has a handful of counts. V is TRBV12-3 or TRBV12-4 and J is TRBJ1-1; D remains unclear. The CDR3 has 14 residues. Trimming took 5 bases from V and 4 from J, leaving 14 bases between them. CDR3 loop: CASSPRALFTEAFF. CDR3 DNA sequence: TGTGCCAGCAGTCCCCGGGCCCTTTTCACTGAAGCTTTCTTT.

This clonotype showed up many times. The V call is TRBV6-2 or TRBV6-3, the J call TRBJ1-1; 8 bases map to TRBD1. The V gene's germline CDR1 is MNHEY and CDR2 SVGEGT. There are 15 residues in the CDR3. Trimming removed 5 bases from V and 0 bases from J; junction bases left unmatched: 5. The CDR3 loop reads CASSERDRLNTEAFF. CDR3 sequence (DNA): TGTGCCAGCAGTGAGAGGGACAGGTTGAACACTGAAGCTTTCTTT.

V gene TRBV3-1 combines with J gene TRBJ1-4; D might be TRBD1 (6 bases). CDR1 is LGHDT and CDR2 is YNNKEL in the germline V gene (reference sequence). V was cut by 3 bases and J by 3 bases, with 11 bases left in between. CDR3 size: 15 residues. CDR3 nucleotides: TGTGCCAGCAGCCAGGCAACAGGGTCTAATGAAAAACTGTTTTTT. Amino acid sequence: CASSQATGSNEKLFF.

There are a few counts of this clonotype. The chain uses TRBV20-1 and TRBJ1-5; D is unclear. The CDR3 extends over 10 amino acids. The germline CDR1 and CDR2 sequences are DFQATT and SNEGSKA (reference sequence). CDR3 DNA sequence: TGCAGAAACGGCAATCAGCCCCAGCATTTT. This translates into CRNGNQPQHF.

This clonotype was recorded at least ten times. The rearrangement links TRBV20-1 to TRBJ2-1; perhaps TRBD2 as D (6 bases). CDR1 and CDR2 (germline): DFQATT, SNEGSKA (reference sequence). Trimming pared 3 bases from V and 4 bases from J, leaving 13 bases between. CDR3 size: 14 residues. The CDR3 spells CSAREAGRYNEQFF. The CDR3, as DNA: TGCAGTGCTAGGGAGGCGGGGAGGTACAATGAGCAGTTCTTC.

This clonotype was found many times. V usage is TRBV2 and J usage is TRBJ2-1; 8 positions match TRBD2. CDR3 length equals 15 residues. CDR1 SNHLY and CDR2 FYNNEI come from the germline V gene. With 5 bases clipped from V and 7 bases from J, the junction kept 10 bases outside the gene matches. CDR3 sequence (DNA): TGTGCCAGCAGTAGCTTTGCGGGGGGAGGAAATGAGCAGTTCTTC. It specifies CASSSFAGGGNEQFF.

The chain is built from TRBV6-1 and TRBJ2-4; D is ambiguous. Germline V gene lookup returns CDR1 MNHNS and CDR2 SASEGT. This CDR3 has 14 residues. V was cut by 7 bases and J by 1 base, with 11 bases left in between. The CDR3 sequence: CASMRYGAKNIQYF. In nucleotides, the CDR3 is TGTGCCAGCATGCGGTACGGGGCCAAAAACATTCAGTACTTC.

The gene calls are TRBV7-2 and TRBJ2-4; D may be TRBD1 (6 bases). CDR1 and CDR2 (germline): SGHTA, FQGNSA. CDR3 length equals 17 residues. The ends were cut back, 1 base at V and 6 bases at J, with 19 bases in the middle. As DNA, the CDR3 is TGTGCCAGCAGCTTAGTGGGCGACAGGATTATGAGAAACATTCAGTACTTC. This translates into CASSLVGDRIMRNIQYF.

The chain recombines TRBV29-1 with TRBJ2-5, with 7 bases matching TRBD2. The CDR3 extends over 14 amino acids. V was pared by 6 bases and J by 2 bases, with 9 bases of the junction left unmatched. Germline V gene sequence: CDR1 SQVTM, CDR2 ANQGSEA. The DNA for the CDR3 is TGCAGCGTCAGGTGGGGGGGAAGACAAGAGACCCAGTACTTC. Residues: CSVRWGGRQETQYF. Using reference TRBV29-1 and TRBJ2-5 for the parts outside the CDR3, the full variable domain is SAVISQKPSRDICQRGTSLTIQCQVDSQVTMMFWYRQQPGQSLTLIATANQGSEATYESGFVIDKFPISRPNLTFSTLTVSNMSPEDSSIYLCSVRWGGRQETQYFGPGTRLLVL.

This clonotype showed up many times. The gene calls are TRBV12-3 or TRBV12-4 and TRBJ2-7, with D unresolved. This CDR3 contains 16 residues. V lost 6 bases and J 0 bases, leaving 18 bases between the germline ends. The CDR3 nucleotides are TGTGCCAGCAGCCTGTCGTCACAGATCGACTCCTACGAGCAGTACTTC. It yields the protein CASSLSSQIDSYEQYF.

For this clonotype: Sequence at one end of the junction differs from germline and may be a read error. The chain links TRBV4-1 to TRBJ1-6; D gene unclear. Germline assignment: CDR1 MGHRA and CDR2 YSYEKL. The CDR3 spans 13 residues. CDR3 DNA: TGTGCCAGCAGCCAAGATTGGGTTTCACCCCTCCACTTT. Residues: CASSQDWVSPLHF.

The chain links TRBV2 to TRBJ1-1, with 7 bases aligning to TRBD1. The trim removed 3 bases at V and 6 bases at J, leaving 7 bases unmatched. CDR3 length: 14 amino acids. Germline V lookup: CDR1 SNHLY, CDR2 FYNNEI. The CDR3 here is CASSEQAGGPEAFF. In DNA, the CDR3 is TGTGCCAGCAGTGAGCAGGCAGGGGGACCTGAAGCTTTCTTT.

This clonotype was counted at least ten times. The chain has TRBV18 and TRBJ1-1; D is ambiguous. The V gene lost 8 bases and the J gene lost 1 base, with 11 bases spanning the gap. CDR3 length: 13 residues. From germline, CDR1 is KGHSH and CDR2 LQKENI. In nucleotides, the CDR3 is TGTGCCAGCAGTCCTAAGGGGAACACTGAAGCTTTCTTT. Translated: CASSPKGNTEAFF.

This clonotype was counted at least ten times. The rearrangement links TRBV27 to TRBJ2-7, with TRBD1 matching 9 bases. The trim removed 5 bases at V and 0 bases at J, leaving 5 bases unmatched. Germline CDR1 MNHEY, CDR2 SMNVEV (reference sequence). The CDR3 consists of 15 residues. The CDR3 sequence is CASSQQGAGSYEQYF. The CDR3 nucleotides read TGTGCCAGCAGTCAACAGGGGGCCGGCTCCTACGAGCAGTACTTC.

This clonotype was counted many times. The rearrangement uses TRBV6-2 or TRBV6-3 and TRBJ1-2; no definite D call. Trimming left V 5 bases short and J 4 bases short, with 11 bases between. The CDR3 extends over 13 amino acids. Germline V gives CDR1 MNHEY, CDR2 SVGEGT. CDR3 in DNA: TGTGCCAGCAGTGTCAGGCCTCCCTATGGCTACACCTTC. Protein: CASSVRPPYGYTF.

At least ten counts were recorded for this clonotype. This chain connects TRBV7-9 to TRBJ2-3, with 11 bases identical to TRBD2. V shed 4 bases and J 2 bases; nucleotides not matched to a gene: 5. The CDR3 spans 16 residues. Germline lookup yields CDR1 SEHNR and CDR2 FQNEAQ (reference sequence). CDR3 region: CASSYSSGGNTDTQYF. The DNA of the CDR3 is TGTGCCAGCAGCTACTCTAGCGGGGGGAACACAGATACGCAGTATTTT.

This clonotype was detected only a few times. Being one base from a much bigger clone, this may be a read error. The chain has TRBV6-1 and TRBJ2-5, with a weak D call TRBD1 (6 bases). The CDR3 covers 14 residues. In germline, CDR1 is MNHNS, CDR2 SASEGT. CDR3 sequence (DNA): TGTGCCGGCAGTGACGCAGGGGCAAAAGAGACCCAGTACTTC. This translates into CAGSDAGAKETQYF.

This clonotype was seen many times. This rearrangement joins TRBV5-5 to TRBJ1-2; D unclear. Trimming took 4 bases from V and 7 from J, leaving 14 bases between them. The length of the CDR3 is 13 residues. Germline CDR1 is SGHKS and CDR2 is YYEKEE (reference sequence). In nucleotides, the CDR3 is TGTGCCAGCAGCCCGGGCACATTGGGTGGCTACACCTTC. It yields the protein CASSPGTLGGYTF.

About this clonotype itself: This may be a read error, as it is one base from a much larger clone. The J gene is TRBJ2-7, the V gene TRBV27; D unresolved. Germline CDR1 and CDR2: MNHEY and SMNVEV (reference sequence). There are 14 residues in the CDR3. In DNA form, the CDR3 reads TGTGCCAGCAGTTTAAGGCTCCAGGCCTACGAGCGGTACTTC. Translated, it gives CASSLRLQAYERYF.

The chain combines TRBV10-3 with TRBJ2-3; TRBD2 matches at 10 bases. The CDR3 sequence is 16 residues long. V lost 3 bases and J lost 4; bases outside the gene matches: 7. The germline CDR1 and CDR2 sequences are ENHRY and SYGVKD. CDR3 DNA sequence: TGTGCCATCAGTGACCTTAGCGGGGGGCCGGCAGATACGCAGTATTTT. It translates to CAISDLSGGPADTQYF.

This clonotype showed up just a few times. The gene calls are TRBV28 and TRBJ1-4; D is unresolved. With 6 bases removed from V and 7 bases from J, the gap between germline ends came to 15 bases. This CDR3 spans 14 amino acids. From germline, CDR1 is MDHEN and CDR2 SYDVKM. The CDR3 here is CASRGIREAEKLFF. Here the CDR3 DNA reads TGTGCCAGCAGAGGGATTCGAGAGGCTGAAAAACTGTTTTTT.

This clonotype was detected ten times or more. CDR3 amino acids: CSARDLQERSSYEQYF. The CDR3 DNA sequence: TGCAGTGCTAGAGATCTACAGGAAAGGAGCTCCTACGAGCAGTACTTC. V and J are TRBV20-1 and TRBJ2-7; a weak D match, TRBD1 (5 bases). Per the germline V gene, CDR1 is DFQATT and CDR2 is SNEGSKA (reference sequence). The CDR3 extends over 16 amino acids. V lost 0 bases to trimming and J lost 0 bases, with 15 bases between them.

This clonotype was seen ten or more times. This chain connects TRBV15 to TRBJ2-7, with TRBD1 matching over 7 bases. Germline V gene sequence: CDR1 LNHNV, CDR2 YYDKDF (reference sequence). The CDR3 consists of 14 residues. Germline trimming cut 0 bases from V and 5 bases from J; bases unmatched to any gene: 4. CDR3 nucleotide sequence: TGTGCCACCAGCAGAGAACTAGGGGGCGACGAGCAGTACTTC. This gives the protein CATSRELGGDEQYF.

The rearrangement links TRBV19 to TRBJ1-5; D is ambiguous. Per the germline V gene, CDR1 is LNHDA and CDR2 is SQIVND (reference sequence). This CDR3 contains 11 residues. V dropped 7 bases and J dropped 3 bases, with 4 bases sitting between them. As DNA, the CDR3 is TGTGCCAGTACTTACAATCAGCCCCAGCATTTT. It specifies CASTYNQPQHF.

This chain uses TRBV28 with TRBJ1-5; 7 bases are a match to TRBD1. J gave up 7 bases and V 7 bases, and 10 bases lay outside the gene matches. The germline CDR1 and CDR2 sequences are MDHEN and SYDVKM. This CDR3 comprises 14 residues. The CDR3 coding sequence is TGTGCCAGCATCGTAGGGGGCCTGCAGCAGCCCCAGCATTTT. It specifies CASIVGGLQQPQHF.

V and J are TRBV24-1 and TRBJ2-4, with TRBD2 as a possible D gene (5 bases). Germline lookup yields CDR1 KGHDR and CDR2 SFDVKD. Trimming stripped 1 base from V and 0 bases from J, with 12 bases between. The CDR3 has 17 residues. CDR3 coding DNA: TGTGCCACCAGTGATTTAGGGAGCCTGGTAGCCAAAAACATTCAGTACTTC. Its translation is CATSDLGSLVAKNIQYF.